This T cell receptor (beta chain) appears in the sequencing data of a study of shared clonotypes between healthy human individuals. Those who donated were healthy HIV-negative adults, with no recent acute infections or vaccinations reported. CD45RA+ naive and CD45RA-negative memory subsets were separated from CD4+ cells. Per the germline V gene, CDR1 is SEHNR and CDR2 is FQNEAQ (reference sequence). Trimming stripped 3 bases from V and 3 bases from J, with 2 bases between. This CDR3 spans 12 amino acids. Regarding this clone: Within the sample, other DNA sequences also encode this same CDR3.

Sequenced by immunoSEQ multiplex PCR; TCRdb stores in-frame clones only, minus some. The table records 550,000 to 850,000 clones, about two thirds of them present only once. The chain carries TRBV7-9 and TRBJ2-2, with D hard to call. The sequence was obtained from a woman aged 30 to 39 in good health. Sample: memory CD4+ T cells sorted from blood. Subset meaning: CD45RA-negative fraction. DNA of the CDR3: TGTGCCAGCAGCTTTTACACCGGGGAGCTGTTTTTT. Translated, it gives CASSFYTGELFF.